These T cell receptor beta chains were read from a single sample in a study of T cell repertoires in cytomegalovirus infection. TCRdb reprocessed the reads via MiXCR and lists one record per CDR3 protein. The sample records around 360,000 distinct CDR3 sequences, approximately 30% being singletons. These TCRs' antigens remain unknown. This specimen consisted of cultured PBMCs, obtained from culture after CMV antigen stimulation. Receptors were obtained from a human donor in good health (CMV status not recorded). Some clones in this sample may be carry-over from other donors' samples. Each CDR3 is given with its conserved first and last residue. D genes are given only for firm matches. Clone size is not always given. Where it is, it says once, few, many or a class for expanded clones.

clone_size	v_call	j_call	d_call	cdr3_aa	cdr3_nt
-	TRBV28	TRBJ2-3	TRBD2	CASSSGGRTSGRNTQYF	TGTGCCAGCAGTTCCGGCGGGAGGACTAGCGGGAGAAATACGCAGTATTTT
-	TRBV7-2	TRBJ1-2	-	CASSFGSDGYTF	TGTGCCAGCAGCTTTGGGTCTGATGGCTACACCTTC
-	TRBV7-8	TRBJ2-3	-	CASSLGWAGTSTDTQYF	TGTGCCAGCAGCTTAGGTTGGGCGGGGACTAGCACAGATACGCAGTATTTT
-	TRBV7-8	TRBJ2-2	TRBD2	CASSLAGAGGNTGELFF	TGTGCCAGCAGCTTAGCCGGAGCGGGAGGGAACACCGGGGAGCTGTTTTTT
-	TRBV7-8	TRBJ2-3	-	CASSPGGEHLTDTQYF	TGTGCCAGCAGCCCCGGTGGGGAGCATTTGACAGATACGCAGTATTTT
many	TRBV4-1	TRBJ2-3	TRBD2	CASSPHGGSPDTQYF	TGCGCCAGCAGCCCCCACGGCGGGAGCCCAGATACGCAGTATTTT
-	TRBV4-2	TRBJ2-1	TRBD1	CASSQDETGALNEQFF	TGTGCCAGCAGCCAAGATGAAACAGGGGCCCTCAATGAGCAGTTCTTC
few	TRBV7-2	TRBJ2-1	-	CASSSLGSNEQFF	TGTGCCAGCAGCTCCCTAGGGTCCAATGAGCAGTTCTTC
-	TRBV20-1	TRBJ2-1	TRBD2	CSARDRSGGPYNEQFF	TGCAGTGCTAGAGATCGATCGGGAGGGCCATACAATGAGCAGTTCTTC
-	TRBV7-2	TRBJ2-2	-	CASSPRRVPGELFF	TGTGCCAGCAGCCCGAGGCGGGTTCCCGGGGAGCTGTTTTTT
-	TRBV7-9	TRBJ1-3	TRBD1	CASSDRQGHYSGNTIYF	TGTGCCAGCAGCGACCGACAGGGCCACTACTCTGGAAACACCATATATTTT
-	TRBV24-1	TRBJ2-2	-	CATRSSGHLNTGELFF	TGTGCCACCAGAAGCTCGGGACATTTGAACACCGGGGAGCTGTTTTTT
-	TRBV19	TRBJ2-1	-	CASSILASPNEQFF	TGTGCCAGTAGTATTCTGGCTAGCCCCAATGAGCAGTTCTTC
-	TRBV7-2	TRBJ2-3	-	CASSFREPDTQYF	TGTGCCAGCAGCTTCAGGGAACCAGATACGCAGTATTTT
few	TRBV12-3/TRBV12-4	TRBJ2-3	-	CASSLPEKGTDTQYF	TGTGCCAGCAGTTTACCGGAAAAGGGCACAGATACGCAGTATTTT
few	TRBV7-4	TRBJ2-1	TRBD2	CASSTTSGPGNEQFF	TGTGCCAGCAGCACCACTAGCGGGCCGGGCAATGAGCAGTTCTTC
few	TRBV5-1	TRBJ2-1	-	CASSPATGSLNEQFF	TGCGCCAGCAGCCCGGCAACCGGGAGCCTCAATGAGCAGTTCTTC
-	TRBV28	TRBJ1-2	-	CASSPGGLARGYTF	TGTGCCAGCAGCCCCGGTGGGCTTGCTCGTGGCTACACCTTC
-	TRBV6-5	TRBJ2-1	-	CASSYSPPAGGKNEQFF	TGTGCCAGCAGTTACTCCCCCCCAGCGGGTGGCAAAAATGAGCAGTTCTTC
few	TRBV19	TRBJ1-5	-	CASSIIPSERSQHF	TGTGCCAGTAGTATAATCCCCTCGGAACGTTCCCAGCATTTT
-	TRBV6-6	TRBJ2-1	-	CASSTPRGPYNEQFF	TGTGCCAGCAGTACCCCCCGGGGGCCTTACAATGAGCAGTTCTTC
many	TRBV7-8	TRBJ2-4	-	CASGHYKNIQYF	TGTGCCAGCGGACATTACAAAAACATTCAGTACTTC
few	TRBV6-5	TRBJ2-1	-	CASSYRGQDYYNEQFF	TGTGCCAGCAGTTACAGGGGGCAGGACTATTACAATGAGCAGTTCTTC
-	TRBV28	TRBJ2-7	-	CASSLFGDTYEQYF	TGTGCCAGCAGTTTATTTGGGGATACCTACGAGCAGTACTTC
-	TRBV27	TRBJ2-7	TRBD1	CASSQQGLEYF	TGTGCCAGCAGTCAACAGGGGTTAGAGTACTTC
-	TRBV6-2/TRBV6-3	TRBJ1-1	TRBD1	CASSDHRGQGWTEAFF	TGTGCCAGCAGTGACCATAGGGGACAGGGATGGACTGAAGCTTTCTTT
-	TRBV7-9	TRBJ2-1	TRBD2	CASSSREAGVGNEQFF	TGTGCCAGCAGCAGCAGAGAAGCGGGAGTCGGCAATGAGCAGTTCTTC
-	TRBV6-6	TRBJ1-5	-	CASSWGRDPSRNQPQHF	TGTGCCAGCAGTTGGGGCAGGGACCCTTCTCGCAATCAGCCCCAGCATTTT
-	TRBV7-2	TRBJ1-2	-	CASSFGAASDGYTF	TGTGCCAGCAGCTTCGGGGCGGCTTCCGACGGCTACACCTTC
-	TRBV20-1	TRBJ1-6	TRBD1	CSAASGGSYNSPLHF	TGCAGTGCTGCCTCAGGGGGCTCCTATAATTCACCCCTCCACTTT
-	TRBV20-1	TRBJ2-7	TRBD1	CSAREIRTGRDEQYF	TGCAGTGCTAGAGAGATTCGGACAGGGCGTGACGAGCAGTACTTC
-	TRBV19	TRBJ1-2	-	CASRPGRNYGYTF	TGTGCCAGTAGACCAGGGCGCAACTATGGCTACACCTTC
once	TRBV2	TRBJ2-3	-	CAREVGDTQYF	TGTGCCCGAGAGGTAGGGGATACGCAGTATTTT
-	TRBV11-1	TRBJ2-3	-	CASSTGIHTDTQYF	TGTGCCAGCAGTACAGGGATCCACACAGATACGCAGTATTTT
-	TRBV19	TRBJ1-3	TRBD1	CASSKGTGSSGNTIYF	TGTGCCAGTAGTAAGGGGACAGGCTCCTCTGGAAACACCATATATTTT
-	TRBV7-3	TRBJ2-5	TRBD1	CASSLTGTGEAQYF	TGTGCCAGCAGCTTAACTGGGACAGGGGAGGCCCAGTACTTC
few	TRBV10-3	TRBJ1-5	-	CAISLVNDRPPNQPQHF	TGTGCCATCTCGTTAGTAAATGACAGGCCGCCGAATCAGCCCCAGCATTTT
few	TRBV27	TRBJ2-7	TRBD2	CASSLLPGTTSYEQYF	TGTGCCAGCAGTTTACTGCCTGGGACTACCTCCTACGAGCAGTACTTC
few	TRBV7-6	TRBJ2-6	-	CADSGANVLTF	TGTGCTGACTCTGGGGCCAACGTCCTGACTTTC
-	TRBV5-5	TRBJ2-3	-	CASSLKHQGTDTQYF	TGTGCCAGCAGCTTGAAACATCAGGGGACAGATACGCAGTATTTT
-	TRBV24-1	TRBJ2-4	-	CATSDSSVSRINIQYF	TGTGCCACCAGTGATTCCTCAGTGTCCAGAATAAACATTCAGTACTTC
-	TRBV7-2	TRBJ2-5	-	CASSSLKGTEQETQYF	TGTGCCAGCAGCTCCTTAAAGGGGACGGAACAAGAGACCCAGTACTTC